The 26 T cell receptor beta chains given below trace back to one sample, sequenced in a study of beta chain features in type 1 diabetes. The antigens of these receptors remain unknown. Study outcomes and limitations: Patients with Type 1 diabetes showed moderately but significantly shorter TCRB CDR3s in all four CD4+ subsets.

Every isolated RNA sample was fully reverse transcribed, so sequencing captured expressed TCRB transcripts. Here immunoSEQ multiplex PCR was the method, and the copy in TCRdb shows in-frame clones only, minus some. There are about 340,000 clones in the sample; approximately 13% occur only once, and roughly 0.016% lies in the top ten. Sequencing was performed on naive CD4+ T cells from blood. The receptors here all came from a woman between 18 and 30 years old with type 1 diabetes.

V and J are TRBV27 and TRBJ2-7; possible D gene TRBD1, 6 bases. This CDR3 spans 15 amino acids. CDR1 is MNHEY, CDR2 SMNVEV, per germline (reference sequence). The ends were cut back, 4 bases at V and 3 bases at J, with 16 bases in the middle. In nucleotides, the CDR3 is TGTGCCAGCAGTTCGCGGACAGTGGCCCACTACGAGCAGTACTTC. Translation: CASSSRTVAHYEQYF.

The chain joins TRBV7-2 to TRBJ2-3; D might be TRBD2 (5 bases). CDR3 length equals 16 residues. From germline, CDR1 is SGHTA and CDR2 FQGNSA. Trimming stripped 1 base from V and 3 bases from J, with 14 bases between. The CDR3 protein is CASSLGVSGSTDTQYF. CDR3 bases: TGTGCCAGCAGCTTAGGGGTTAGTGGGAGTACAGATACGCAGTATTTT.

This clone has only a few counts. The rearrangement links TRBV7-2 to TRBJ2-2; 11 bases align to TRBD2. Germline lookup yields CDR1 SGHTA and CDR2 FQGNSA. The J segment lost 8 bases and the V segment lost 1 base, leaving 9 bases of the junction unmatched. This CDR3 comprises 17 residues. The CDR3 spells CASSLGGLAASGGELFF. CDR3 coding DNA: TGTGCCAGCAGCTTAGGGGGACTAGCGGCCTCGGGAGGGGAGCTGTTTTTT.

This chain uses TRBV29-1 with TRBJ2-5; a weak D match, TRBD2 (5 bases). The CDR3 spans 13 residues. Germline V gene lookup returns CDR1 SQVTM and CDR2 ANQGSEA. V shed 6 bases and J shed 1 base, with 12 bases lying between them. CDR3 nucleotides: TGCAGCGTCGAACTCGGACTCCAAGAGACCCAGTACTTC. Encoded protein: CSVELGLQETQYF.

The chain recombines TRBV5-8 with TRBJ1-1, with D perhaps matching TRBD1 (6 bases). CDR1 and CDR2 from the germline V gene are SGHTS and YDEGEE. V lost 4 bases and J 0 bases, leaving 19 bases between the germline ends. The CDR3 is made up of 17 amino acids. In nucleotides, the CDR3 is TGTGCCAGCAGCCCAGCCGACAGGAGCCTCATGAACACTGAAGCTTTCTTT. The encoded protein is CASSPADRSLMNTEAFF.

A few counts support this clone. The chain is built from TRBV5-1 and TRBJ2-3; 10 nucleotides line up with TRBD2. This CDR3 is built from 17 residues. Trimming took 0 bases from V and 2 from J; bases not matched to a gene: 6. From germline, CDR1 is SGHRS and CDR2 YFSETQ. For the CDR3, the DNA is TGCGCCAGCAGCTTGGTCCTAGCGGGAGTGCTCACAGATACGCAGTATTTT. Translating it yields CASSLVLAGVLTDTQYF.

This clone was seen a few times. The chain recombines TRBV30 with TRBJ2-7; 7 bases agree with TRBD1. The CDR3 spans 14 residues. Per the germline V gene, CDR1 is GTSNPN and CDR2 is SVGIG (reference sequence). Germline trimming cut 2 bases from V and 3 bases from J; bases unmatched to any gene: 7. In DNA form, the CDR3 reads TGTGCCTGGAGTATCGCAGGGGGTAACTACGAGCAGTACTTC. Amino acids: CAWSIAGGNYEQYF.

With regard to this clone: Other nucleotide sequences from this sample produce the same CDR3. The chain carries TRBV30 and TRBJ1-1; TRBD1 is a possible D gene (5 bases). Germline CDR1 and CDR2: GTSNPN and SVGIG (reference sequence). The germline V and J ends were trimmed by 2 bases and 1 base, with 8 bases remaining between them. The CDR3 has 13 amino acids. This CDR3 reads CAWSPQGNTEAFF. DNA of the CDR3: TGTGCCTGGAGTCCTCAGGGGAACACTGAAGCTTTCTTT.

The chain carries TRBV19 and TRBJ1-5; D might be TRBD1 (6 bases). The CDR3 spans 15 residues. Germline values: CDR1 LNHDA, CDR2 SQIVND (reference sequence). V was cut by 5 bases and J by 0 bases, with 11 bases left in between. The CDR3 spells CASSRRTDSNQPQHF. The CDR3 region has the DNA TGTGCCAGTAGTCGACGGACAGATAGCAATCAGCCCCAGCATTTT.

The chain employs TRBV7-9 and TRBJ2-7; 8 nucleotides align to TRBD1. J gave up 1 base and V 1 base, and 3 bases lay outside the gene matches. The CDR3 covers 15 residues. CDR1 and CDR2 (germline): SEHNR, FQNEAQ (reference sequence). In DNA, the CDR3 is TGTGCCAGCAGCTTAGGAAGGACAGGGTCCTACGAGCAGTACGTC. It is translated as CASSLGRTGSYEQYV.

In its sample, this clone was seen a few times. The V gene is TRBV5-1, the J gene TRBJ2-3, with 7 bases fitting TRBD2. Germline CDR1 reads SGHRS; CDR2 reads YFSETQ. V gave up 0 bases and J gave up 3 bases; unmatched junction bases: 4. This CDR3 region has 15 residues. Here the CDR3 DNA reads TGCGCCAGCAGCTTGGGGCTAGCGGCTACAGATACGCAGTATTTT. It yields the protein CASSLGLAATDTQYF.

This clone has more than one count but fewer than ten. The chain uses TRBV2 and TRBJ2-7; D possibly corresponds to TRBD2 (6 bases). Trimming removed 6 bases from V and 6 bases from J, with 15 bases in between. Germline CDR1 is SNHLY and CDR2 is FYNNEI. CDR3 length: 13 amino acids. DNA of the CDR3: TGTGCCAGCAGACGGGACTGGGGGTCCGAGCAGTACTTC. Translation gives CASRRDWGSEQYF.

This chain joins TRBV7-9 and TRBJ2-4, with 7 bases matching TRBD1. Germline V CDR1 and CDR2: SEHNR, FQNEAQ (reference sequence). The ends lost 1 base at V and 6 bases at J; junction bases unmatched: 3. The CDR3 spans 14 residues. The CDR3 region has the DNA TGTGCCAGCAGCTTAGTACAGGGGCGAAACATTCAGTACTTC. This gives the protein CASSLVQGRNIQYF. Combining the CDR3 with reference TRBV7-9 and TRBJ2-4 gives the whole variable domain DTGVSQNPRHKITKRGQNVTFRCDPISEHNRLYWYRQTLGQGPEFLTYFQNEAQLEKSRLLSDRFSAERPKGSFSTLEIQRTEQGDSAMYLCASSLVQGRNIQYFGAGTRLSVL.

This clone was detected a few times. V and J are TRBV5-1 and TRBJ2-5, with TRBD2 matching 9 bases. The CDR3 covers 16 residues. V lost 3 bases and J lost 1; bases outside the gene matches: 7. CDR1 and CDR2 from the germline V gene are SGHRS and YFSETQ. The CDR3 reads CASSSPTSGAQETQYF. The DNA of the CDR3 is TGCGCCAGCAGCTCCCCGACTAGCGGTGCCCAAGAGACCCAGTACTTC.

This sequence joins TRBV7-6 and TRBJ1-1, with no clear D. CDR1 SGHVS and CDR2 FNYEAQ come from the germline V gene. CDR3 length equals 14 residues. Between the trimmed V and J ends, which lost 3 bases and 1 base, there was a span of 9 bases. CDR3 sequence reads: CASSLMRGNTEAFF. The CDR3 nucleotides read TGTGCCAGCAGCTTGATGAGAGGGAACACTGAAGCTTTCTTT.

The chain is built from TRBV5-1 and TRBJ1-5; 8 bases fit TRBD1. The germline CDR1 and CDR2 sequences are SGHRS and YFSETQ. The CDR3 has 15 amino acids. The V and J ends lost 0 bases and 7 bases, in that order; junction bases with no gene match: 6. DNA of the CDR3: TGCGCCAGCAGCTTGGCGGCAGGGGGCGGCCAGCCCCAGCATTTT. Its translation is CASSLAAGGGQPQHF.

As to this clone: At the DNA level, this CDR3 is encoded by other sequences in the same sample as well. The chain combines TRBV5-5 with TRBJ1-5; a possible D gene is TRBD1 (5 bases). Trimming removed 2 bases at V and 7 bases at J, with 10 bases between. CDR3 length equals 13 residues. Per the germline V gene, CDR1 is SGHKS and CDR2 is YYEKEE (reference sequence). CDR3 loop: CASSFSTDQPQHF. The CDR3, as DNA: TGTGCCAGCAGCTTTTCGACAGACCAGCCCCAGCATTTT.

This clone turned up a few times. The V call is TRBV7-2, the J call TRBJ2-4; 7 positions match TRBD2. The CDR3 runs 14 residues. V dropped 5 bases and J dropped 5; count of bases not matched to a gene: 6. The V gene's germline CDR1 is SGHTA and CDR2 FQGNSA. Here the CDR3 reads CASSPRTRQNIQYF. CDR3 DNA sequence: TGTGCCAGCAGCCCCCGGACTAGGCAAAACATTCAGTACTTC.

This clone was detected a few times. The CDR3 coding sequence is TGTGCCAGCAGCTTAGACGGGGGGGCAGATACGCAGTATTTT. It is translated as CASSLDGGADTQYF. The V and J genes are TRBV7-9 and TRBJ2-3, with 8 bases lining up with TRBD2. From germline, CDR1 is SEHNR and CDR2 FQNEAQ (reference sequence). V shed 1 base, J shed 4 bases, and the junction held 1 base outside the gene matches. The CDR3 covers 14 residues.

The chain combines TRBV18 with TRBJ2-2; D not certain. This CDR3 spans 14 amino acids. The V end was cut by 5 bases, the J end by 1 base, with 8 bases between. CDR1 and CDR2 (germline): KGHSH, LQKENI. The CDR3 nucleotides read TGTGCCAGCTCAGCGACGGGGAACACCGGGGAGCTGTTTTTT. This encodes CASSATGNTGELFF.

The genes are TRBV30 and TRBJ2-2; 8 bases line up with TRBD1. The CDR3 extends over 17 amino acids. Losses at the gene ends were 3 bases for V and 3 bases for J; bases not matched to a gene: 12. Germline CDR1 reads GTSNPN; CDR2 reads SVGIG (reference sequence). CDR3 DNA sequence: TGTGCCTGGAGGAGCGACAGGGGCCTGGTTCACACCGGGGAGCTGTTTTTT. Translated, it gives CAWRSDRGLVHTGELFF.

Only a few counts were recorded for this clone. V usage is TRBV5-1 and J usage is TRBJ1-1, with 8 nucleotides matching TRBD1. V lost 0 bases to trimming and J lost 3 bases; unmatched junction nucleotides: 7. Per germline, CDR1 SGHRS and CDR2 YFSETQ. CDR3 size: 16 residues. The DNA of the CDR3 is TGCGCCAGCAGCTTGGGTCCGGGACAGGTGGACACTGAAGCTTTCTTT. Protein product: CASSLGPGQVDTEAFF.

The chain uses TRBV28 and TRBJ2-7; TRBD1 matches at 9 bases. Germline-derived CDR1 and CDR2 are MDHEN and SYDVKM. After removal of 5 bases from V and 0 bases from J, the junction contained 14 bases not matched to a gene. The CDR3 runs 18 residues. CDR3 DNA: TGTGCCAGCAGTAAGAGGGGACAGGGAGTGGGAAGCTCCTACGAGCAGTACGTC. It specifies CASSKRGQGVGSSYEQYV.

This clone has only a few counts. The chain is built from TRBV2 and TRBJ2-7; D is uncertain. The length of the CDR3 is 12 residues. Trimming left V 7 bases short and J 0 bases short, with 7 bases between. CDR1 is SNHLY, CDR2 FYNNEI, per germline. The CDR3 DNA reads TGTGCCAGCACTGGAGACTCCTACGAGCAGTACTTC. Residues: CASTGDSYEQYF. The entire variable domain, with the rest obtained from reference TRBV2 and TRBJ2-7, is as follows: EPEVTQTPSHQVTQMGQEVILRCVPISNHLYFYWYRQILGQKVEFLVSFYNNEISEKSEIFDDQFSVERPDGSNFTLKIRSTKLEDSAMYFCASTGDSYEQYFGPGTRLTVT.

A few counts support this clone. The chain uses TRBV7-2 and TRBJ2-7, with 8 bases identical to TRBD2. The CDR3 extends over 14 amino acids. Unmatched junction bases numbered 5, after V lost 2 bases and J lost 5 bases. CDR1 SGHTA and CDR2 FQGNSA come from the germline V gene. The CDR3 protein is CASSLNGRADEQYF. CDR3 in DNA: TGTGCCAGCAGCTTAAACGGGAGGGCTGACGAGCAGTACTTC.

The chain uses TRBV2 and TRBJ1-1; 7 bases match TRBD1. With V trimmed by 6 bases and J by 4 bases, 2 bases remained unmatched. The CDR3 totals 12 residues. Germline CDR1 is SNHLY and CDR2 is FYNNEI. Written as DNA, the CDR3 is TGTGCCAGCAGAAGGGACAGCACTGAAGCTTTCTTT. It codes for CASRRDSTEAFF.